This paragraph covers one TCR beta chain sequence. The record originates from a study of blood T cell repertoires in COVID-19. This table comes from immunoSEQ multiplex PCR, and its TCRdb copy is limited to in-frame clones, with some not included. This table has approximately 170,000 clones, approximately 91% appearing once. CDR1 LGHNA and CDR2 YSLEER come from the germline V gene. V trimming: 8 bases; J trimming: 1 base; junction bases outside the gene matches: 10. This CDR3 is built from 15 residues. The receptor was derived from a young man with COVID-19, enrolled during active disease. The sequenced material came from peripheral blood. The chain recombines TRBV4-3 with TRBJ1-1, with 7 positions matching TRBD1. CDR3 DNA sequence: TGCGCCAGCTCCAACCGGGACAGAAAGAACACTGAAGCTTTCTTT. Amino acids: CASSNRDRKNTEAFF.